Listed below are T cell receptor beta chains from one sample, sequenced in a study of technical replicates of blood from several donors. Sequenced by immunoSEQ multiplex PCR; TCRdb stores in-frame clones only, minus some. This table holds 85,000 to 95,000 clones, 90% to 96% found once. The sample was T cells isolated from PBMCs. The source of these receptors is a human donor in good health. Both conserved end residues are part of each CDR3. D genes are given only for firm matches. The size field is filled for only some rows; it gives once, few, many or a size class.

j_call | cdr3_length | clone_size | v_call | d_call | cdr3_nt | cdr3_aa
TRBJ2-1 | 12 | . | TRBV11-3 | . | TGTGCCACAGGGGAAGTGGGGAATGAGCAGTTCTTC | CATGEVGNEQFF
TRBJ2-1 | 14 | . | TRBV4-2 | TRBD2 | TGTGCCAGCAGCCAAGTACTAGCGGACAATGAGCAGTTCTTC | CASSQVLADNEQFF
TRBJ1-1 | 16 | . | TRBV7-3 | . | TGTGCCAGCAGCTTAAACCCAATAACTGGCAGGGTGGAAGCTTTCTTT | CASSLNPITGRVEAFF
TRBJ2-7 | 15 | . | TRBV6-5 | TRBD1 | TGTGCCAGCAGTCCCGAAAGACAGGGCTCCTACGAGCAGTACTTC | CASSPERQGSYEQYF
TRBJ2-5 | 14 | . | TRBV7-9 | . | TGTGCCAGCAGCTTACGGGACTCCCAAGAGACCCAGTACTTC | CASSLRDSQETQYF
TRBJ2-1 | 17 | . | TRBV4-2 | TRBD2 | TGTGCCAGCAGCCAAAGGATCCTAGCGGAGCTGTACAATGAGCAGTTCTTC | CASSQRILAELYNEQFF
TRBJ1-2 | 14 | . | TRBV27 | TRBD1 | TGTGCCAGCAGTTTAGAGGACAGGGGGTATGGCTACACCTTC | CASSLEDRGYGYTF
TRBJ1-5 | 16 | . | TRBV29-1 | TRBD1 | TGCAGCGTTGCGGGGGGGGCAGGGGGTATCAATCAGCCCCAGCATTTT | CSVAGGAGGINQPQHF
TRBJ2-2 | 16 | . | TRBV30 | TRBD2 | TGTGCCTGGCTGACTAGCGGGAGCACGTACACCGGGGAGCTGTTTTTT | CAWLTSGSTYTGELFF
TRBJ2-1 | 15 | . | TRBV5-3 | TRBD2 | TGTGCCAGAAGCTTGGTGGCGGGAGAATCGAATGAGCAGTTCTTC | CARSLVAGESNEQFF
TRBJ2-7 | 14 | . | TRBV5-5 | TRBD1 | TGTGCCAGCAGCTTTGGCAGGGGGCTCAACGAGCAGTACTTC | CASSFGRGLNEQYF
TRBJ1-4 | 12 | . | TRBV10-3 | . | TGTGCCATCAGTGAGGGTAGCGAAAAACTGTTTTTT | CAISEGSEKLFF
TRBJ2-2 | 13 | once | TRBV5-6 | . | TGTGCCAGCAGCTTGGTTTTAACCGGGGAGCTGTTTTTT | CASSLVLTGELFF
TRBJ2-7 | 17 | . | TRBV28 | . | TGTGCCAGCAGTTTCCTACCCCCGACAGGGAGGTGCTACGAGCAGTACTTC | CASSFLPPTGRCYEQYF
TRBJ2-7 | 17 | . | TRBV4-3 | . | TGCGCCAGCAGCCAAGATCCCTGGACAGCTGATCTGGCCGAGCAGTACTTC | CASSQDPWTADLAEQYF
TRBJ1-1 | 14 | . | TRBV7-8 | . | TGTGCCAGCAGCTTAGCTGGAGGGAACACTGAAGCTTTCTTT | CASSLAGGNTEAFF
TRBJ1-3 | 14 | . | TRBV18 | . | TGTGCCAGCTTCAGGGCCTACTCTGGAAACACCATATATTTT | CASFRAYSGNTIYF
TRBJ2-7 | 13 | . | TRBV5-6 | . | TGTGCCAGCAGCCGAGGACTATTATACGAGCAGTACTTC | CASSRGLLYEQYF
TRBJ1-1 | 13 | . | TRBV7-2 | . | TGTGCCAGCAGCTCCACAGGGACCACTGAAGCTTTCTTT | CASSSTGTTEAFF
TRBJ2-5 | 13 | . | TRBV30 | TRBD2 | TGTGCCTGCGGGACTAGCGGCCAAGAGACCCAGTACTTC | CACGTSGQETQYF
TRBJ2-1 | 13 | . | TRBV7-2 | . | TGTGCCAGCAGCTTAGCGGGGAGTAATGAGCAGTTCTTC | CASSLAGSNEQFF
TRBJ1-4 | 14 | . | TRBV5-1 | TRBD1 | TGCGCCAGCAGCGTGACAGGGGATAATGAAAAACTGTTTTTT | CASSVTGDNEKLFF
TRBJ2-7 | 13 | . | TRBV30 | . | TGTGCCTGGAGTGCCAGGGCGTTCTACGAGCAGTACTTC | CAWSARAFYEQYF
TRBJ1-4 | 14 | . | TRBV18 | . | TGTGCCAGCTCACCGGGCAGCCTTGTTGAAAAACTGTTTTTT | CASSPGSLVEKLFF
TRBJ2-7 | 14 | . | TRBV7-9 | . | TGTGCCAGCAGCGAACAGGGATCAATCGACGAGCAGTACTTC | CASSEQGSIDEQYF